The clone carrying this TCR beta chain was seen more than once but under ten times. These data belong to a study of blood T cell repertoires in COVID-19. For the study at large: Samples representing acute and convalescent COVID-19 were sourced from the United States, Italy and Spain.

V was trimmed by 7 bases and J by 9 bases, leaving 13 bases between them. The CDR3 loop spans 11 amino acids. Germline V gene data show CDR1 as DFQATT and CDR2 as SNEGSKA (reference sequence). Enrollment of patients from Seattle took place during active infection, with longitudinal follow-up. The authors' processing: Quantification of nucleated cells was approximated via reference gene primer amplification. The protocol was immunoSEQ multiplex PCR, while the TCRdb copy is restricted to in-frame clones and leaves out a portion. For V, J and clone size, that table is used; D and trimming come from the DNA. The repertoire holds some 140,000 clones, approximately 85% seen once, with 0.6% to 0.65% in the top ten.

This sequence originates from a man aged 55 to 70 with COVID-19, enrolled during active disease. Sequencing was carried out using peripheral blood. The chain carries TRBV20-1 and TRBJ2-1; possibly TRBD2 for D (6 bases). Written as DNA, the CDR3 is TGCAGTGTTGACGGCGGGATTGAGCAGTTCTTC. Amino acid sequence: CSVDGGIEQFF.